A selection of T cell receptor beta chains follows, all from one sample in a study of OX40 agonist ivuxolimab in advanced cancers. The table came from immunoSEQ multiplex PCR; TCRdb's copy has only in-frame clones and leaves some out. The sample yields fewer than 95,000 clones, about 80% seen once. The sample consisted of CD4+ or CD8+ T cells sorted from blood, taken in a trial of the OX40 agonist ivuxolimab. All receptors come from an adult with an advanced solid tumor such as melanoma, head and neck, liver or kidney cancer. Each CDR3 is given without its conserved first and last residue.

V	length	J	CDR3
TRBV19	14	TRBJ2-2	ASSKVKGSWNGELF
TRBV10-3	11	TRBJ2-1	AITGTGEDEQF
TRBV6-6	13	TRBJ2-3	ASSFIAGPTDTQY
TRBV6-6	13	TRBJ2-1	ASSHSGRTYNEQF
TRBV7-8	12	TRBJ2-2	ASSLGVHTGELF
TRBV10-1	11	TRBJ2-5	ASSEPGPETQY
TRBV28	11	TRBJ1-2	ASSLRGNYGYT
TRBV27	13	TRBJ2-2	ASSFEGGGGGELF
TRBV15	15	TRBJ1-5	ATSRSSGTVIGQPQH
TRBV9	12	TRBJ2-2	ASSSREGSGELF
TRBV18	10	TRBJ1-3	ASSPRDYTIY
TRBV7-8	12	TRBJ2-1	ASTTSGLYNEQF
TRBV19	11	TRBJ2-1	ASSFSSYNEQF
TRBV7-6	11	TRBJ2-1	ASSSGTNNEQF
TRBV7-2	15	TRBJ2-2	ASSWLLGLAGVGELF
TRBV6-1	16	TRBJ2-2	ASSEYPRTGLNTGELF
TRBV7-3	12	TRBJ2-7	ASSATGGTYEQY
TRBV7-2	14	TRBJ2-2	ASSLEPATNTGELF
TRBV9	14	TRBJ2-7	ASSVGAAGLSYEQY
TRBV2	14	TRBJ2-4	ASSEFEGLAKNIQY
TRBV7-2	9	TRBJ1-1	ASSLIREAF
TRBV18	16	TRBJ2-5	ASSPARLSTLYQETQY
TRBV7-3	12	TRBJ2-1	ASSFSIANNEQF
TRBV28	12	TRBJ2-7	ASSLTSGNYEQY
TRBV6-1	13	TRBJ2-1	ASSAGTGVYNEQF
TRBV6-1	16	TRBJ2-6	ASSGSGTGVSGANVLT
TRBV7-2	13	TRBJ1-1	ASSFGGAVNTEAF
TRBV5-1	9	TRBJ2-2	ASRHGGELF
TRBV6-1	11	TRBJ1-2	ARRLDREGGYT
TRBV7-9	12	TRBJ1-1	ASSLRGIDTEAF
TRBV7-2	13	TRBJ1-5	ASSLYRDSNQPQH
TRBV5-1	13	TRBJ1-2	ASSFSLQANYGYT
TRBV6-1	14	TRBJ2-1	ASSGPVAGGYNEQF
TRBV5-6	15	TRBJ1-4	ASSPQGVEATNEKLF
TRBV5-1	12	TRBJ1-1	ASSFGGGNTEAF
TRBV5-1	13	TRBJ2-2	ASVRTSGTTGELF
TRBV13	15	TRBJ2-1	ASSSEGTEAPYNEQF
TRBV28	9	TRBJ1-1	ASSLSTEAF
TRBV6-6	13	TRBJ2-6	ASSPQVSGANVLT
TRBV5-4	12	TRBJ2-5	ASSLGGVGETQY
TRBV5-6	12	TRBJ2-5	ASSLPGTGAYQY